The 20 T cell receptor beta chains reported below all come from one sample, sequenced in a study of spatial heterogeneity in lung cancer. One entry per CDR3 protein, called by TCRdb with MiXCR from the 5' RACE reads. Here the sample spans 15,000 to 20,000 distinct CDR3 sequences, roughly a fifth being singletons. Time point described: sample taken at primary tumor resection. Unsorted whole RNA samples from tumor, nontumor lung or frozen PBMC were sequenced. Here the sequenced sample was PBMCs, taken at surgery. These receptors were obtained from a female donor with early-stage non-small cell lung cancer.

The chain combines TRBV28 with TRBJ2-7; TRBD2 might be the D (7 bases). The CDR3 consists of 15 residues. The V end lost 6 bases, the J end lost 1 base, and 16 bases lay between the germline ends. CDR1 and CDR2 (germline): MDHEN, SYDVKM. The DNA of the CDR3 is TGTGCCAGCAGGGACAGCGGGGTATTATCCTACGAGCAGTACTTC. Amino acid sequence: CASRDSGVLSYEQYF.

This clonotype was seen many times. This chain connects TRBV29-1 to TRBJ2-7; 9 bases are shared with TRBD1. Germline CDR1 reads SQVTM; CDR2 reads ANQGSEA. This CDR3 is built from 15 residues. With 5 bases clipped from V and 1 base from J, the junction kept 9 bases outside the gene matches. The CDR3 reads CSVNFEGQGSYEQYF. The CDR3 DNA reads TGCAGCGTTAATTTCGAGGGACAGGGTTCCTACGAGCAGTACTTC.

This clonotype was seen repeatedly, ten times or more. The CDR3 nucleotides read TGTGCCAGCAGTTTGGGATTAGCGGGAGGTCGCACCTACGAGCAGTACTTC. Residues: CASSLGLAGGRTYEQYF. V usage is TRBV7-9 and J usage is TRBJ2-7, with 10 bases that match TRBD2. V was pared by 6 bases and J by 2 bases, with 13 bases of the junction left unmatched. The CDR3 totals 17 residues. Germline CDR1 is SEHNR and CDR2 is FQNEAQ (reference sequence).

Judged by abundance, this clonotype is medium-sized. The chain joins TRBV10-2 to TRBJ2-7, with TRBD2 matching over 10 bases. Germline CDR1 reads WSHSY; CDR2 reads SAAADI. The CDR3 has 15 amino acids. V trimming: 6 bases; J trimming: 2 bases; junction bases outside the gene matches: 7. CDR3 nucleotides: TGCGCCAGCAGAGACAGCGGGAGGGGCGCCTACGAGCAGTACTTC. It encodes CASRDSGRGAYEQYF.

This chain uses TRBV19 with TRBJ2-3, with TRBD1 as a possible D gene (5 bases). Trimming took 9 bases from V and 2 from J, leaving 18 bases between them. The germline V gene has CDR1 LNHDA and CDR2 SQIVND (reference sequence). This CDR3 contains 15 residues. This CDR3 is CASATDTVFTDTQYF. Written as DNA, the CDR3 is TGTGCCAGCGCGACGGACACCGTTTTCACAGATACGCAGTATTTT.

This clonotype was found many times. The chain uses TRBV6-1 and TRBJ2-7; the match to TRBD1 covers 9 bases. After removal of 4 bases from V and 6 bases from J, the junction contained 7 bases not matched to a gene. This CDR3 has 14 amino acids. Germline CDR1 MNHNS, CDR2 SASEGT. The CDR3 nucleotides read TGTGCCAGCAGTGCCCGGGACAGGGTGACCGAGCAGTACTTC. Protein: CASSARDRVTEQYF.

The chain uses TRBV11-2 and TRBJ2-7, with D uncertain. V gave up 1 base and J gave up 3 bases, with 10 bases separating them. The germline CDR1 and CDR2 sequences are SGHAT and FQNNGV. This CDR3 is 14 amino acids long. The CDR3 is CASSLGTIGYEQYF. The CDR3 DNA is TGTGCCAGCAGCTTAGGGACCATAGGCTACGAGCAGTACTTC.

This clonotype was counted only a few times. The rearrangement links TRBV7-2 to TRBJ2-1; 7 nucleotides agree with TRBD1. Trimming at V came to 1 base and at J to 8 bases, leaving 11 bases not matched to a gene. Germline CDR1 is SGHTA and CDR2 is FQGNSA. The CDR3 extends over 16 amino acids. For the CDR3, the DNA is TGTGCCAGCAGCTTAGTGATAAGGGGGCTCAAGTATGAGCAGTTCTTC. Protein product: CASSLVIRGLKYEQFF.

This clonotype was seen at least ten times. This chain links TRBV3-1 with TRBJ2-1, with 11 bases aligning to TRBD2. The V and J ends lost 2 bases and 8 bases, in that order; junction bases with no gene match: 5. This CDR3 comprises 15 residues. In germline, CDR1 is LGHDT, CDR2 YNNKEL (reference sequence). CDR3 DNA sequence: TGTGCCAGCAGCCAAACTAGCGGGAGCGGGGATGAGCAGTTCTTC. This encodes CASSQTSGSGDEQFF.

V and J are TRBV5-1 and TRBJ1-1; 9 positions agree with TRBD1. Germline V gene lookup returns CDR1 SGHRS and CDR2 YFSETQ. V was clipped by 5 bases and J by 4 bases; unmatched bases: 6. The CDR3 is 14 residues long. CDR3 loop: CASRKTGGSTEAFF. CDR3 coding DNA: TGCGCCAGCAGAAAGACAGGGGGGAGCACTGAAGCTTTCTTT.

The chain is built from TRBV29-1 and TRBJ2-7; 8 bases align to TRBD2. The junction had 7 bases not matched to a gene; V was cut back by 7 bases and J by 2 bases. Germline CDR1 is SQVTM and CDR2 is ANQGSEA. CDR3 size: 13 residues. The CDR3 region is CSGTSGTTYEQYF. DNA for the CDR3: TGCAGCGGAACTAGCGGAACCACCTACGAGCAGTACTTC.

This clonotype was counted at least ten times. This sequence joins TRBV5-1 and TRBJ2-1, with 10 bases identical to TRBD2. This CDR3 has 15 residues. CDR1 SGHRS and CDR2 YFSETQ come from the germline V gene. The V gene end was trimmed by 3 bases and the J gene end by 4 bases; junction bases not matched to a gene: 4. The CDR3 reads CASSSIAGGYNEQFF. The CDR3 DNA is TGCGCCAGCAGCTCCATAGCGGGAGGATACAATGAGCAGTTCTTC.

This clonotype was seen at least ten times. The CDR3 DNA reads TGTGCCAGCAGTTTCGGGGTGGGCTCTGGGGCCAACGTCCTGACTTTC. It codes for CASSFGVGSGANVLTF. The V call is TRBV12-3 or TRBV12-4, the J call TRBJ2-6; D possibly corresponds to TRBD2 (5 bases). V lost 3 bases and J 0 bases, leaving 9 bases between the germline ends. CDR3 length: 16 amino acids.

Ten or more counts support this clonotype. The chain has TRBV19 and TRBJ1-2; TRBD1 agrees at 7 bases. The trim removed 0 bases at V and 7 bases at J, leaving 14 bases unmatched. Looked up from germline, CDR1 is LNHDA and CDR2 is SQIVND (reference sequence). This CDR3 is 17 amino acids long. CDR3 amino acids: CASSIEGWRGGRTGYTF. CDR3 bases: TGTGCCAGTAGTATAGAAGGCTGGAGAGGGGGCAGAACTGGCTACACCTTC.

There are many counts of this clonotype. V is TRBV7-2 and J is TRBJ1-2; perhaps TRBD1 as D (6 bases). The V end lost 2 bases, the J end lost 0 bases, and 10 bases lay between the germline ends. This CDR3 spans 15 amino acids. CDR1 and CDR2 (germline): SGHTA, FQGNSA. The CDR3 spells CASSLFGTSNYGYTF. In DNA form, the CDR3 reads TGTGCCAGCAGCTTATTCGGGACATCTAACTATGGCTACACCTTC.

This clonotype came up many times. The chain uses TRBV29-1 and TRBJ1-1; D gene uncertain. Trimming removed 3 bases at V and 11 bases at J, with 4 bases between. Germline values: CDR1 SQVTM, CDR2 ANQGSEA. The CDR3 loop spans 8 amino acids. This CDR3 is CSVDRAFF. In DNA, the CDR3 is TGCAGCGTTGACCGGGCTTTCTTT.

The genes are TRBV7-3 and TRBJ1-1; D remains ambiguous. Germline V gene data show CDR1 as SGHTA and CDR2 as FQGTGA. The CDR3 sequence is 15 residues long. Trimming removed 5 bases at V and 1 base at J, with 14 bases between. The DNA of the CDR3 is TGTGCCAGCAGCCACGGGAGCCCTTCGAACACTGAAGCTTTCTTT. Protein: CASSHGSPSNTEAFF.

This clonotype was seen only a few times. The chain joins TRBV12-3 or TRBV12-4 to TRBJ1-2; D possibly corresponds to TRBD1 (6 bases). Trimming shortened V by 5 bases and J by 6 bases, and 13 bases separated the two germline ends. This CDR3 region has 13 residues. DNA of the CDR3: TGTGCCAGCAGTCCACAGGGTTACGATGGCTACACCTTC. This translates into CASSPQGYDGYTF.

V usage is TRBV4-2 and J usage is TRBJ2-1; 8 bases align to TRBD2. Germline values: CDR1 LGHNA, CDR2 YNFKEQ. The V and J ends lost 5 bases and 8 bases, in that order; junction bases with no gene match: 11. The CDR3 consists of 15 residues. CDR3 nucleotide sequence: TGTGCCAGCAGCTCACGAAGCGGGAGTCCCGATGAGCAGTTCTTC. Its protein is CASSSRSGSPDEQFF.

This clonotype was observed many times. The chain employs TRBV7-9 and TRBJ1-1; D gene uncertain. The CDR3 extends over 14 amino acids. The V gene lost 3 bases and the J gene lost 4 bases, with 12 bases spanning the gap. CDR1 and CDR2 (germline): SEHNR, FQNEAQ (reference sequence). The CDR3 nucleotides are TGTGCCAGCAGCTTTGGTCAGCAACTCACTGAAGCTTTCTTT. Its translation is CASSFGQQLTEAFF. The full variable domain, with the rest looked up from reference TRBV7-9 and TRBJ1-1, is DTGVSQNPRHKITKRGQNVTFRCDPISEHNRLYWYRQTLGQGPEFLTYFQNEAQLEKSRLLSDRFSAERPKGSFSTLEIQRTEQGDSAMYLCASSFGQQLTEAFFGQGTRLTVV.